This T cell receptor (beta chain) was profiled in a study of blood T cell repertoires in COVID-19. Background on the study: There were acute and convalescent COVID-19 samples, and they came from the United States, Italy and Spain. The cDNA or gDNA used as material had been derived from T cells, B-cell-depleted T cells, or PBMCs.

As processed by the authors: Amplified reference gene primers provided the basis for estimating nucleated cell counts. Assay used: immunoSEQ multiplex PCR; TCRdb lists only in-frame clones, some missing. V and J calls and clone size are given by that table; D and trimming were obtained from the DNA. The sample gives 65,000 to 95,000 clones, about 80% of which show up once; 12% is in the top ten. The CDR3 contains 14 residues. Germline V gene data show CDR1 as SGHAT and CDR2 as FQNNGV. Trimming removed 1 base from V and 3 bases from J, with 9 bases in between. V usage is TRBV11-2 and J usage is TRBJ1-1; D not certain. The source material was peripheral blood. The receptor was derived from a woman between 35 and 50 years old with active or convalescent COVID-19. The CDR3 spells CASSLGGRDTEAFF. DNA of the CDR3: TGTGCCAGCAGCTTAGGTGGGCGGGACACTGAAGCTTTCTTT. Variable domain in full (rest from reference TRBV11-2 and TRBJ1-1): EAGVAQSPRYKIIEKRQSVAFWCNPISGHATLYWYQQILGQGPKLLIQFQNNGVVDDSQLPKDRFSAERLKGVDSTLKIQPAKLEDSAVYLCASSLGGRDTEAFFGQGTRLTVV.